The clone carrying this T cell receptor (beta chain) was seen many times. Germline CDR1 is MNHNS and CDR2 is SASEGT. The J segment lost 1 base and the V segment lost 6 bases, leaving 9 bases of the junction unmatched. The CDR3 is 15 residues long. RNA transcripts served as the template for amplifying TCR beta CDR3 regions. Primed by the HTBI set, a first-round RT-PCR was run on the TCR CDR3. TCRdb independently ran MiXCR on the multiplex PCR reads; one entry per CDR3 protein. This sample yields 370,000 or so distinct CDR3 sequences, of which approximately 14% are seen a single time; 25% to 35% belongs to the top ten. This specimen belongs to a study of T cells in Graves' hyperthyroidism and ophthalmopathy.

J is TRBJ2-7 and V is TRBV6-1; 7 positions match TRBD1. The origin of this receptor is a woman aged 18-29 years with Graves' hyperthyroidism that later progressed to Graves' ophthalmopathy. What was sequenced was blood. In DNA, the CDR3 is TGTGCCAGCAGGCCGGGACAGCAGATATCCTACGAGCAGTACTTC. The encoded protein is CASRPGQQISYEQYF.